Included here is one T cell receptor (beta chain) sequence, with context. What it binds is not known. The data derive from a study of cytomegalovirus exposure and HLA in healthy donors. Study outcomes and limitations: The finding came from a later analysis; first-cohort TCR clusters tended to co-occur in the roughly 120 validation repertoires.

Sequenced by immunoSEQ multiplex PCR; TCRdb stores in-frame clones only, minus some. The table includes 110,000 to 150,000 clones, over 90% detected once. In germline, CDR1 is LNHNV, CDR2 YYDKDF (reference sequence). This CDR3 contains 16 residues. V gave up 3 bases and J gave up 5 bases; unmatched junction bases: 5. The V and J genes are TRBV15 and TRBJ2-5; TRBD2 matches at 14 bases. The sequencing sample was made of PBMCs. The clonotype originates from a man between 18 and 35 years old in good health and CMV-seropositive. CDR3 nucleotide sequence: TGTGCCACCAGCAGCCAACGACTAGCGGGAGGGGAGACCCAGTACTTC. Amino acids: CATSSQRLAGGETQYF.